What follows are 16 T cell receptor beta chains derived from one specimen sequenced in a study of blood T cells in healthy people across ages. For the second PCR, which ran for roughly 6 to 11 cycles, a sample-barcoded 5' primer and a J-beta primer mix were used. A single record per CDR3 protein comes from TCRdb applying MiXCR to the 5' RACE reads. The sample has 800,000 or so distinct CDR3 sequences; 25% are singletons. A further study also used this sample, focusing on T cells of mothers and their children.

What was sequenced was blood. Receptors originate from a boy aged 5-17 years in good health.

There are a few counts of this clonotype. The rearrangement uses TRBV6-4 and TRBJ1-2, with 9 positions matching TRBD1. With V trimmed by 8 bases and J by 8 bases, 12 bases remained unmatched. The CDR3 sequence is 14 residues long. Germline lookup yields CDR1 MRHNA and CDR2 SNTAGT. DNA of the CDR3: TGTGCCAGCGGAAAAACAGGGGGCGATGGCGGCTACACCTTC. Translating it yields CASGKTGGDGGYTF.

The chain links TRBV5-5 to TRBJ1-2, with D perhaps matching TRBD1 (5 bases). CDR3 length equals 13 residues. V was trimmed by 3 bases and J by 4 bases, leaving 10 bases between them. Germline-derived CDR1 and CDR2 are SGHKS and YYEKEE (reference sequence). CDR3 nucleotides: TGTGCCAGCAGCTCGGGACGGGTCTATGGCTACACCTTC. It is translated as CASSSGRVYGYTF.

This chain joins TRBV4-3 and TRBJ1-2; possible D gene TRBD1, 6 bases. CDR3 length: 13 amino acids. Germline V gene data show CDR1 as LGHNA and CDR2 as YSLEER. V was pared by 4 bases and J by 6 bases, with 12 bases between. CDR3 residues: CASSRLDSHGYTF. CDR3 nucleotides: TGCGCCAGCAGCCGGCTGGACAGTCATGGCTACACCTTC.

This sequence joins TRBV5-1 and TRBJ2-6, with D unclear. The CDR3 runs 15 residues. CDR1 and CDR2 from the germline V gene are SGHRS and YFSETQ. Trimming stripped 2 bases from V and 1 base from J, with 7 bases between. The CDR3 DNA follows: TGCGCCAGCAGCTTCTCGGTGTCTGGGGCCAACGTCCTGACTTTC. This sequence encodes CASSFSVSGANVLTF.

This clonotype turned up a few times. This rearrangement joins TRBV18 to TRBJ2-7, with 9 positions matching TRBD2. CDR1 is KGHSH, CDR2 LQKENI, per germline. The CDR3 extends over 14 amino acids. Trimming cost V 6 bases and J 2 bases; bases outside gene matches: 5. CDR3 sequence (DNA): TGTGCCAGCTCGGCTAGCGGGACTACCTACGAGCAGTACTTC. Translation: CASSASGTTYEQYF. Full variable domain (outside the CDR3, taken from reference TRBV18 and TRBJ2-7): NAGVMQNPRHLVRRRGQEARLRCSPMKGHSHVYWYRQLPEEGLKFMVYLQKENIIDESGMPKERFSAEFPKEGPSILRIQQVVRGDSAAYFCASSASGTTYEQYFGPGTRLTVT.

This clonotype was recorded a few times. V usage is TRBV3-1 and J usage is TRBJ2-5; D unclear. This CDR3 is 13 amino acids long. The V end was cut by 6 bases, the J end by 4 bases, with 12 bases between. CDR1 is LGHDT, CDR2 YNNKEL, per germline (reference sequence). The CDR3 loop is CASRSSPLETQYF. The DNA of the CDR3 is TGTGCCAGCAGAAGCAGCCCCTTAGAGACCCAGTACTTC.

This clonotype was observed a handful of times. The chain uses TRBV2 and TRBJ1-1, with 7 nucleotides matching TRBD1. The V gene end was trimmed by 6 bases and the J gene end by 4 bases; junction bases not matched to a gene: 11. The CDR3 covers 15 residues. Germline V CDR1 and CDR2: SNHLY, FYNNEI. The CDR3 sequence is CASSIYGQAATEAFF. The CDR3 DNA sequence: TGTGCCAGCAGCATATACGGACAGGCGGCCACTGAAGCTTTCTTT.

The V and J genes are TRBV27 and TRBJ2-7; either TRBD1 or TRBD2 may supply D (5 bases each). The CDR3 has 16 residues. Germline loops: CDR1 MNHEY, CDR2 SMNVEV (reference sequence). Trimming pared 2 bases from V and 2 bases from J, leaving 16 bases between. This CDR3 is CASSLKGTAWAYEQYF. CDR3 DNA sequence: TGTGCCAGCAGTTTAAAGGGGACCGCTTGGGCCTACGAGCAGTACTTC.

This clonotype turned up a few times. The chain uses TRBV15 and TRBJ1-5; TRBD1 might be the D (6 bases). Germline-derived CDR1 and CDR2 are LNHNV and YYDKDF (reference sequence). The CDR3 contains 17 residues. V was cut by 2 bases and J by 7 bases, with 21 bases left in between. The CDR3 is CATSRSPSRGARQPQHF. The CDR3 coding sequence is TGTGCCACCAGCAGATCTCCGAGTCGGGGGGCTAGGCAGCCCCAGCATTTT. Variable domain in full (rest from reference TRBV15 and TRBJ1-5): DAMVIQNPRYQVTQFGKPVTLSCSQTLNHNVMYWYQQKSSQAPKLLFHYYDKDFNNEADTPDNFQSRRPNTSFCFLDIRSPGLGDTAMYLCATSRSPSRGARQPQHFGDGTRLSIL.

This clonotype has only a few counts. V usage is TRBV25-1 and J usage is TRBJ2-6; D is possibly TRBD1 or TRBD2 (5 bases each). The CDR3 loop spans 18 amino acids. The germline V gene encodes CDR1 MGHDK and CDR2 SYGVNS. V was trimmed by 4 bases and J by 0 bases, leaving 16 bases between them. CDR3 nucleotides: TGTGCCAGCAGTGCCCCCTACCGGGGCCCCTCTGGGGCCAACGTCCTGACTTTC. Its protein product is CASSAPYRGPSGANVLTF.

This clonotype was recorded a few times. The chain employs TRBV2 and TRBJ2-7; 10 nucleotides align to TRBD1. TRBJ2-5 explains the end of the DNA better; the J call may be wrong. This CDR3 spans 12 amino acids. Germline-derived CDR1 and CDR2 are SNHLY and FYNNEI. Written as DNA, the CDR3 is TGTGCCAGCCTGGACAGGGGGGCGACCCAGTACTTC. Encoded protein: CASLDRGATQYF.

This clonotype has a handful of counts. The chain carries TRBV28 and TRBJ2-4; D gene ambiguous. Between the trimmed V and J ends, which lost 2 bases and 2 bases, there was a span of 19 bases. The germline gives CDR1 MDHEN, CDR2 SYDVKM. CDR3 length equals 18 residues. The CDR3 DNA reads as TGTGCCAGCAGTTTAAGGCAGAGGCAAAGGATACCCAAAAACATTCAGTACTTC. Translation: CASSLRQRQRIPKNIQYF.

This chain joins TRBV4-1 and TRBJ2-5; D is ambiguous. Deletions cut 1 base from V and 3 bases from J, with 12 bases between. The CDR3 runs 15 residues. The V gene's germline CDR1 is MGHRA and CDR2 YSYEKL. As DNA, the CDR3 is TGCGCCAGCAGCCAAGCGGGCCGGCCGGAAGAGACCCAGTACTTC. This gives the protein CASSQAGRPEETQYF.

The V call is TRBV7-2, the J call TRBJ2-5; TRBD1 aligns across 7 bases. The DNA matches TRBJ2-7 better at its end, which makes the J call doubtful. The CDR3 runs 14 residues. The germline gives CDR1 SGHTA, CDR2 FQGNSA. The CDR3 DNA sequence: TGTGCCAGCAGTTGGACAGGACCCACCTACGAGCAGTACTTC. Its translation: CASSWTGPTYEQYF.

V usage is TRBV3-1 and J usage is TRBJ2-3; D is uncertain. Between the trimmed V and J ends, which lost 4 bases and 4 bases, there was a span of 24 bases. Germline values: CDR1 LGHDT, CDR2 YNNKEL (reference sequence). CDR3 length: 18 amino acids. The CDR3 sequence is CASSLKDPSGINADTQYF. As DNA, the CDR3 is TGTGCCAGCAGCCTAAAAGACCCGAGTGGTATTAACGCAGATACGCAGTATTTT.

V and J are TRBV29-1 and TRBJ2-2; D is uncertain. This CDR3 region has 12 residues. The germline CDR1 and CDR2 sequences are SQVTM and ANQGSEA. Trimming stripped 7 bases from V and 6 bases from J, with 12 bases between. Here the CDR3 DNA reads TGCAGCGCCCTCAGGTATTCCGGGGAGCTGTTTTTT. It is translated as CSALRYSGELFF.